The 24 T cell receptor beta chains listed next were all sequenced from one sample in a study of T-cell memory formation after mild COVID-19. Using its own MiXCR run on the 5' RACE reads, TCRdb lists one record per CDR3 protein. The table has about 190,000 distinct CDR3 sequences, about 16% seen once. The sample comprised PBMCs or a T cell subset sorted from them (not recorded which). Source of these receptors: an adult woman who had mild COVID-19 (a few samples of this study predate the infection). Cell type and time point are not known.

This chain links TRBV7-2 with TRBJ2-7, with 7 bases lining up with TRBD2. The CDR3 totals 12 residues. The V gene's germline CDR1 is SGHTA and CDR2 FQGNSA. V lost 6 bases, J lost 3 bases, and 2 bases stayed unmatched. The CDR3 coding sequence is TGTGCCAGCAGGCGGGGGTACTACGAGCAGTACTTC. Protein product: CASRRGYYEQYF.

This chain links TRBV20-1 with TRBJ2-1; possible D gene TRBD2, 6 bases. CDR3 size: 14 residues. The V and J ends lost 3 bases and 0 bases respectively, with 9 bases between them. Germline V gives CDR1 DFQATT, CDR2 SNEGSKA (reference sequence). The CDR3 coding sequence is TGCAGTGCTAGGGCGGGAAGCTCCTACAATGAGCAGTTCTTC. Amino acid sequence: CSARAGSSYNEQFF.

This clonotype showed up many times. The chain employs TRBV5-1 and TRBJ1-1; TRBD1 agrees at 7 bases. Looked up from germline, CDR1 is SGHRS and CDR2 is YFSETQ. The CDR3 length is 14 residues. V dropped 2 bases and J dropped 1; count of bases not matched to a gene: 2. CDR3 sequence: CASSFGQENTEAFF. CDR3 DNA: TGCGCCAGCAGCTTTGGACAGGAGAACACTGAAGCTTTCTTT. The variable domain in full, with the rest retrieved from reference TRBV5-1 and TRBJ1-1, is KAGVTQTPRYLIKTRGQQVTLSCSPISGHRSVSWYQQTPGQGLQFLFEYFSETQRNKGNFPGRFSGRQFSNSRSEMNVSTLELGDSALYLCASSFGQENTEAFFGQGTRLTVV.

This clonotype has just a few counts. The chain joins TRBV2 to TRBJ2-5; the match to TRBD1 covers 10 bases. The CDR3 totals 15 residues. Germline CDR1 reads SNHLY; CDR2 reads FYNNEI. V lost 5 bases, J lost 0 bases, and 3 bases stayed unmatched. The CDR3 coding sequence is TGTGCCAGCAGTCGGGACAGGGGTCACCAAGAGACCCAGTACTTC. This codes for CASSRDRGHQETQYF.

This chain connects TRBV2 to TRBJ1-2, with TRBD1 identical over 7 bases. Germline values: CDR1 SNHLY, CDR2 FYNNEI. The CDR3 has 16 amino acids. V gave up 7 bases and J gave up 0 bases; unmatched junction bases: 11. In DNA, the CDR3 is TGTGCCAGCACCTCGGAGGGGACAGCATCTAACTATGGCTACACCTTC. Its protein product is CASTSEGTASNYGYTF.

This chain uses TRBV7-2 with TRBJ2-1; TRBD2 is a possible D gene (6 bases). Trimming pared 1 base from V and 3 bases from J, leaving 10 bases between. The CDR3 runs to 15 residues. The germline V gene encodes CDR1 SGHTA and CDR2 FQGNSA. The CDR3 DNA reads TGTGCCAGCAGCTTAGTTGGGGGACTCTACAATGAGCAGTTCTTC. This encodes CASSLVGGLYNEQFF.

In its sample, this clonotype was seen a few times. This rearrangement joins TRBV5-1 to TRBJ2-6, with TRBD1 matching over 7 bases. The CDR3 has 18 residues. V shed 4 bases and J 1 base; nucleotides not matched to a gene: 11. Germline assignment: CDR1 SGHRS and CDR2 YFSETQ. CDR3 sequence (DNA): TGCGCCAGCAGCCGAACCCGGGACAGCCAGTCTGGGGCCAACGTCCTGACTTTC. The encoded protein is CASSRTRDSQSGANVLTF.

The rearrangement joins TRBV18 to TRBJ1-1; D is unclear. This CDR3 has 14 amino acids. In germline, CDR1 is KGHSH, CDR2 LQKENI. Trimming removed 1 base at V and 0 bases at J, with 6 bases between. CDR3 nucleotide sequence: TGTGCCAGCTCACCACGTACCTTGAACACTGAAGCTTTCTTT. Its protein product is CASSPRTLNTEAFF.

The chain joins TRBV5-1 to TRBJ2-1, with TRBD2 matching 7 bases. Germline loops: CDR1 SGHRS, CDR2 YFSETQ. The length of the CDR3 is 16 residues. With V trimmed by 3 bases and J by 4 bases, 10 bases remained unmatched. The CDR3 reads CASSSTVRERYNEQFF. DNA of the CDR3: TGCGCCAGCAGCTCAACGGTGCGGGAGAGGTACAATGAGCAGTTCTTC.

This clonotype has only a few counts. V is TRBV5-8 and J is TRBJ2-3; the D gene is possibly TRBD2 (5 bases). Germline V gives CDR1 SGHTS, CDR2 YDEGEE. Between the trimmed V and J ends, which lost 3 bases and 1 base, there was a span of 12 bases. CDR3 size: 15 residues. CDR3 sequence: CASSWPAGRTDTQYF. DNA of the CDR3: TGTGCCAGCAGCTGGCCCGCGGGCCGCACAGATACGCAGTATTTT.

The chain employs TRBV6-5 and TRBJ2-6; D not certain. Germline lookup yields CDR1 MNHEY and CDR2 SVGAGI. The CDR3 has 15 amino acids. V shed 2 bases and J shed 0 bases, with 5 bases lying between them. This CDR3 reads CASSYDSSGANVLTF. CDR3 nucleotide sequence: TGTGCCAGCAGTTACGATAGCTCTGGGGCCAACGTCCTGACTTTC.

This clonotype was seen more than once but under ten times. CDR3 sequence reads: CASTSATLPLGSPLHF. CDR3 nucleotide sequence: TGTGCCAGCACCTCCGCGACACTACCTCTGGGATCACCCCTCCACTTT. The V call is TRBV6-2 or TRBV6-3, the J call TRBJ1-6; D is ambiguous. The CDR3 consists of 16 residues. V gave up 7 bases and J gave up 10 bases, with 23 bases separating them. CDR1 is MNHEY and CDR2 is SVGEGT in the germline V gene.

This clonotype has at least ten counts. The gene calls are TRBV7-9 and TRBJ2-3; 9 bases line up with TRBD1. This CDR3 has 14 residues. The V gene end was trimmed by 5 bases and the J gene end by 4 bases; junction bases not matched to a gene: 4. Germline V gene lookup returns CDR1 SEHNR and CDR2 FQNEAQ (reference sequence). This CDR3 is CASSPRQGADTQYF. The CDR3 coding sequence is TGTGCCAGCAGCCCGAGACAGGGGGCAGATACGCAGTATTTT. Together with reference TRBV7-9 and TRBJ2-3, the CDR3 gives the full variable domain: DTGVSQNPRHKITKRGQNVTFRCDPISEHNRLYWYRQTLGQGPEFLTYFQNEAQLEKSRLLSDRFSAERPKGSFSTLEIQRTEQGDSAMYLCASSPRQGADTQYFGPGTRLTVL.

The chain recombines TRBV14 with TRBJ2-3, with 8 bases fitting TRBD1. CDR3 length: 13 amino acids. J gave up 11 bases and V 2 bases, and 6 bases lay outside the gene matches. Germline CDR1 and CDR2: SGHDN and FVKESK. CDR3 in DNA: TGTGCCAGCAGCCAATACGACAGGGGTAAGCAGTATTTT. Amino acid sequence: CASSQYDRGKQYF.

This clonotype came up a few times. The rearrangement uses TRBV10-3 and TRBJ2-3; 9 nucleotides align to TRBD1. With V trimmed by 9 bases and J by 5 bases, 6 bases remained unmatched. The CDR3 consists of 13 residues. Germline loops: CDR1 ENHRY, CDR2 SYGVKD. CDR3 nucleotide sequence: TGTGCCATACGACAGGGGGTGGAAGATACGCAGTATTTT. Its protein product is CAIRQGVEDTQYF.

V usage is TRBV29-1 and J usage is TRBJ1-2; D ambiguous. Germline V gives CDR1 SQVTM, CDR2 ANQGSEA. This CDR3 region has 14 residues. Trimming stripped 5 bases from V and 2 bases from J, with 15 bases between. The CDR3: CSVSQEVWNYGYTF. CDR3 in DNA: TGCAGCGTTTCTCAGGAAGTTTGGAACTATGGCTACACCTTC.

This clonotype was seen only a few times. The CDR3 DNA is TGTGCCTGGAGTGATGACAGCCTGGTCTATGGCTACACCTTC. Translated, it gives CAWSDDSLVYGYTF. V is TRBV30 and J is TRBJ1-2, with D possibly being TRBD1 (5 bases). Looked up from germline, CDR1 is GTSNPN and CDR2 is SVGIG (reference sequence). Trimming took 1 base from V and 4 from J, leaving 13 bases between them. CDR3 length: 14 residues.

This clonotype was seen many times. The chain couples TRBV5-5 to TRBJ2-5; D is possibly TRBD1 (5 bases). The CDR3 has 14 amino acids. Germline CDR1 and CDR2: SGHKS and YYEKEE (reference sequence). V shed 4 bases and J shed 2 bases, with 12 bases lying between them. The CDR3 DNA follows: TGTGCCAGCAGCGATTGGGGCAGACAAGAGACCCAGTACTTC. Residues: CASSDWGRQETQYF. The full variable domain, completed using reference TRBV5-5 and TRBJ2-5, is DAGVTQSPTHLIKTRGQQVTLRCSPISGHKSVSWYQQVLGQGPQFIFQYYEKEERGRGNFPDRFSARQFPNYSSELNVNALLLGDSALYLCASSDWGRQETQYFGPGTRLLVL.

This clonotype was counted only a few times. V usage is TRBV7-9 and J usage is TRBJ1-1; a possible D gene is TRBD1 (6 bases). Germline lookup yields CDR1 SEHNR and CDR2 FQNEAQ (reference sequence). This CDR3 has 14 amino acids. Trimming took off 6 bases at V and 1 base at J, with 12 bases between the two ends. The CDR3 DNA sequence: TGTGCCAGCAGTCCCTACAGGGCGAACACTGAAGCTTTCTTT. As protein: CASSPYRANTEAFF.

The chain joins TRBV6-2 or TRBV6-3 to TRBJ1-1; D uncertain. Germline CDR1 reads MNHEY; CDR2 reads SVGEGT. This CDR3 contains 13 residues. V was shortened by 6 bases and J by 0 bases, with 8 bases between the two germline ends. The CDR3 region has the DNA TGTGCCAGCAGAGACACGTTGAACACTGAAGCTTTCTTT. The encoded protein is CASRDTLNTEAFF.

This clonotype was counted between two and nine times. This rearrangement joins TRBV4-3 to TRBJ2-4; 10 bases map to TRBD1. Germline values: CDR1 LGHNA, CDR2 YSLEER. This CDR3 region has 16 residues. Losses at the gene ends were 0 bases for V and 6 bases for J; bases not matched to a gene: 5. The CDR3 nucleotides read TGCGCCAGCAGCCAAGATTCCGGGACAGGGGCAAACATTCAGTACTTC. Translated: CASSQDSGTGANIQYF.

The chain couples TRBV4-2 to TRBJ1-4; possible D gene TRBD1, 5 bases. The CDR3 is 16 residues long. V lost 11 bases and J lost 4, with 23 bases in between. CDR1 LGHNA and CDR2 YNFKEQ come from the germline V gene. The CDR3 bases are TGTGCCGGGACCCGATTTGATTTGGGGTGTAATGAAAAACTGTTTTTT. This gives the protein CAGTRFDLGCNEKLFF.

As regards this clonotype: A junction end diverges from the germline sequence, so it may reflect a read error. J is TRBJ2-3 and V is TRBV29-1; TRBD1 might be the D (5 bases). This CDR3 comprises 13 residues. Germline CDR1 is SQVTM and CDR2 is ANQGSEA. CDR3 sequence: CSVEEQVGDTQYF. The CDR3 nucleotides read TGCAGCGTAGAAGAACAGGTAGGAGATACGCAGTATTTT.

The chain carries TRBV18 and TRBJ2-7; D tentatively reads TRBD1 or TRBD2 (6 bases each). This CDR3 contains 14 residues. Germline CDR1 reads KGHSH; CDR2 reads LQKENI. The V and J ends lost 0 bases and 6 bases respectively, with 12 bases between them. DNA of the CDR3: TGTGCCAGCTCACCACCAAATGGGGGGCCCGAGCAGTACTTC. It translates to CASSPPNGGPEQYF.